One sample yielded the 9 T cell receptor beta chains listed below, sequenced in a study of shared clonotypes between healthy human individuals. The data were produced by immunoSEQ multiplex PCR, yet TCRdb's version contains in-frame clones alone and is incomplete. The table shows roughly 1,500,000 clones, with just under 99% occurring only once. The sequenced sample was naive CD4+ T cells sorted from blood. The subset was: CD45RA+ positively selected. Receptor source: a young man in good health.

The chain is built from TRBV27 and TRBJ2-2, with D unresolved. Germline V gives CDR1 MNHEY, CDR2 SMNVEV (reference sequence). With 6 bases removed from V and 3 bases from J, the gap between germline ends came to 5 bases. The CDR3 covers 12 residues. CDR3 DNA: TGTGCCAGCAGGTCTTACACCGGGGAGCTGTTTTTT. This encodes CASRSYTGELFF.

The chain couples TRBV29-1 to TRBJ2-1; weak D call: TRBD2 (5 bases). The CDR3 runs to 13 residues. Germline V gene data show CDR1 as SQVTM and CDR2 as ANQGSEA. The V gene lost 6 bases and the J gene lost 0 bases, with 9 bases spanning the gap. CDR3 amino acids: CSVRGSSYNEQFF. The DNA for the CDR3 is TGCAGCGTCCGAGGGAGCTCCTACAATGAGCAGTTCTTC.

The rearrangement joins TRBV5-1 to TRBJ1-2; a weak D match, TRBD1 (5 bases). CDR1 SGHRS and CDR2 YFSETQ come from the germline V gene. V gave up 0 bases and J gave up 4 bases, with 10 bases separating them. The CDR3 covers 14 residues. Here the CDR3 reads CASSLDRPLYGYTF. The DNA of the CDR3 is TGCGCCAGCAGCTTGGACAGGCCGCTCTATGGCTACACCTTC.

The gene calls are TRBV27 and TRBJ2-1, with TRBD2 identical over 8 bases. The germline V gene has CDR1 MNHEY and CDR2 SMNVEV (reference sequence). V shed 7 bases, J shed 0 bases, and the junction held 14 bases outside the gene matches. The CDR3 contains 18 residues. For the CDR3, the DNA is TGTGCCAGCATGGGGAATGGCGGGAGGCTTAACTCCTACAATGAGCAGTTCTTC. Its protein is CASMGNGGRLNSYNEQFF.

Here the CDR3 DNA reads TGTGCCAGCAGCCCCGTGGGATCCAGCACAGATACGCAGTATTTT. This translates into CASSPVGSSTDTQYF. This chain joins TRBV5-4 and TRBJ2-3; D is undetermined. Deletions cut 4 bases from V and 0 bases from J, with 12 bases between. The CDR3 extends over 15 amino acids. Germline-derived CDR1 and CDR2 are SGHNT and YYREEE (reference sequence).

The CDR3 spells CASSRVWDTQYF. The DNA of the CDR3 is TGTGCCAGCAGCCGGGTGTGGGATACGCAGTATTTT. The V and J genes are TRBV14 and TRBJ2-3; D call uncertain. V lost 4 bases to trimming and J lost 6 bases, with 8 bases between them. Germline CDR1 SGHDN, CDR2 FVKESK. The CDR3 contains 12 residues.

This rearrangement joins TRBV7-6 to TRBJ2-3; D remains ambiguous. From germline, CDR1 is SGHVS and CDR2 FNYEAQ. This CDR3 has 14 residues. V was pared by 2 bases and J by 2 bases, with 8 bases between. Here the CDR3 DNA reads TGTGCCAGCAGCTTAACCGGATTCACAGATACGCAGTATTTT. Encoded protein: CASSLTGFTDTQYF.

The rearrangement joins TRBV27 to TRBJ1-2; D not certain. Trimming stripped 3 bases from V and 2 bases from J, with 7 bases between. The germline CDR1 and CDR2 sequences are MNHEY and SMNVEV (reference sequence). The CDR3 runs to 13 residues. CDR3 loop: CASSLAGNYGYTF. The DNA of the CDR3 is TGTGCCAGCAGTTTGGCGGGGAACTATGGCTACACCTTC.

This chain joins TRBV5-1 and TRBJ1-1; 11 bases line up with TRBD1. V trimming: 3 bases; J trimming: 3 bases; junction bases outside the gene matches: 1. This CDR3 comprises 14 residues. Germline values: CDR1 SGHRS, CDR2 YFSETQ. The CDR3 reads CASSWDRGYTEAFF. The CDR3, as DNA: TGCGCCAGCAGCTGGGACAGGGGGTACACTGAAGCTTTCTTT. Filled out from reference TRBV5-1 and TRBJ1-1, the complete variable domain reads KAGVTQTPRYLIKTRGQQVTLSCSPISGHRSVSWYQQTPGQGLQFLFEYFSETQRNKGNFPGRFSGRQFSNSRSEMNVSTLELGDSALYLCASSWDRGYTEAFFGQGTRLTVV.